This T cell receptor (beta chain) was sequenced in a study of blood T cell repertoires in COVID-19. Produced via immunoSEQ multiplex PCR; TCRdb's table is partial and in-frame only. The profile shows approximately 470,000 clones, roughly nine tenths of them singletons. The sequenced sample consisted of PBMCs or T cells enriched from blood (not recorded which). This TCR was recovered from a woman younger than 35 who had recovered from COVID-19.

CDR3 sequence (DNA): TGTGCCAGCAGCCTAGAGAAGGCAGCGCCTAACTATGGCTACACCTTC. It codes for CASSLEKAAPNYGYTF. The rearrangement uses TRBV5-4 and TRBJ1-2; no reliable D call. Trimming cost V 4 bases and J 0 bases, with 16 bases left between them. The CDR3 loop spans 16 amino acids. The V gene's germline CDR1 is SGHNT and CDR2 YYREEE (reference sequence).